This TCR beta chain was sequenced during a study of cytomegalovirus exposure and HLA in healthy donors. The PCR employed 60 Vbeta primers together with 13 Jbeta primers. Profiled with immunoSEQ multiplex PCR; TCRdb holds only in-frame clones, not every one. Here the sample table reports some 130,000 clones. General study points: In the analysis, some V segments, TRBV6-2 and TRBV6-3 included, were excluded as indistinguishable.

Between the trimmed V and J ends, which lost 0 bases and 11 bases, there was a span of 17 bases. This CDR3 region has 14 residues. Germline CDR1 SGDLS, CDR2 YYNGEE. As concerns this clone: Its target is not known.

Specimen: PBMCs. The chain has TRBV9 and TRBJ1-1; the D is unclear. The source of this sequence is a man aged 18-30 years in good health and CMV-seronegative. CDR3 sequence (DNA): TGTGCCAGCAGCGTAGCATTGTCGGGAGGTGAGGCTTTCTTT. Its protein is CASSVALSGGEAFF.